This entry concerns a single TCR beta chain. This clone was detected only once. The antigen it binds to is not known. It has no much larger one-base neighbor in the sample; base qualities were not kept. In total, around 600 healthy bone marrow donors made up the cohort. At the time of sampling, all cohort members were nominally healthy, though unrecorded immune exposures were likely present. The donor tested CMV seronegative, placing the donor among the approximately 360 seronegative members of the cohort. A peripheral blood sample was collected from each donor, and TCR beta sequencing was performed on peripheral blood mononuclear cells. The Qiagen DNeasy Blood Extraction Kit was used to extract genomic DNA from the blood cell samples. To prepare the library, the immunoSEQ multiplex PCR assay was applied. For the multiplex PCR, a mixture combining 60 forward primers for TCR Vbeta segments and 13 reverse primers for TCR Jbeta segments was used. A multiplex PCR assay on genomic DNA amplified the CDR3 region of rearranged TCR beta genes. The Illumina HiSeq System was used to sequence the amplified TCR beta libraries as 87-base-pair reads. The source study handled its data this way. In a later analysis, around 80 million unique TCR beta chains were counted across the approximately 640 repertoires, and about 10 million of these chains were shared by at least two donors. Raw reads were error-corrected and collapsed into unique sequences with a nearest-neighbor algorithm that merged closely related sequences to remove PCR and sequencing errors. To assign V, D and J gene segments, CDR3 sequences were aligned to IMGT reference sequences. For a sequence to be retained, a match of at least six nucleotides was required to both a V gene segment and a J gene segment. Rearrangements were classified as productive when the CDR3 lacked stop codons and remained in frame with V and J, and all other rearrangements were classified as non-productive. Following IMGT convention, CDR3 was defined as the stretch from the second conserved V-encoded cysteine up to the conserved J-encoded phenylalanine. The earlier analysis of 500 to 650 of the donors excluded any sequence lacking an unambiguous match to a single V gene segment. An earlier analysis of fewer than 750 of the donors classified V segments as functional when productive rearrangements were above 56.7% and as segregating when the standard deviation between donors was above 5%. A statistical classification framework was built for diagnosing cytomegalovirus status from the catalog of TCR beta chain sequences. V and J gene assignment, in a later analysis, came from comparing TCR nucleotide sequences with IMGT/GENE-DB human TR gene sequences. Using the TCRdist pipeline, a later analysis assigned CDR3 sequences along with most-parsimonious VDJ recombination scenarios. In a later analysis, each TCR beta chain was defined by its CDR3 amino acid sequence together with its V-gene family, and reads without a unique V-gene family were excluded. A later analysis removed 600 or so highly shared, low-generation-probability nucleotide sequences to deal with suspected cross-contamination and a sequencing artifact. A later analysis calculated a clonal expansion index for each public chain from normalized within-repertoire ranks of inferred template counts. In a later analysis, generation probabilities were computed using a VDJ recombination model fitted to out-of-frame rearrangements, and the results were checked against IGoR. In a later analysis, hypergeometric tests were used to score TCR-TCR, TCR-HLA and TCR-CMV co-occurrence, with a repertoire-size bias correction applied to TCR pairs. A later analysis estimated false discovery rates by permuting HLA or CMV assignments 20 times. In a later analysis, co-occurring TCRs were grouped using DBSCAN, with TCRdist sequence similarity added in when clustering inside HLA-allele-positive subsets. Co-occurrence clustering excluded repertoires with fewer than 30,000 or more than 120,000 public chains, plus five with anomalous nucleotide sharing. TCRdb took this table from immuneACCESS and kept in-frame rearrangements with V and J called. Such tables lack part of the clones; where checked against another copy, unresolved V genes explain under half of the gap, and the rest is unexplained. That table supplies the V and J calls and clone size; D and trimming were determined from the DNA. This sample holds over 200,000 clones; about 89% were observed only once. The ten largest clones represent about 1% of the sample.

The sample comes from a study of cytomegalovirus exposure and HLA in healthy donors (dated by TCRdb to the late 2010s). Background on the whole study: An earlier analysis of some 600 of the donors reported 276 Gb of sequence data and 95 million to 140 million unique TCR beta sequences obtained from approximately 180 million T cells. Typing coverage varied by locus: roughly 629-640 donors for A, B, C, DRB1 and DQB1; approximately 500 for DQA1; 600 to 610 for DPA1; under 490 for DPB1. In addition to the first cohort of several hundred subjects, a separate validation cohort of 130 or so different subjects was used. An early release covering about 600 HLA-typed donors comprised approximately 290 gigabases of sequencing data and around 85 million unique TCR sequences. Both class I and class II loci were covered by HLA typing, at four-digit resolution. A later analysis re-examined previously published TCR beta repertoires from several hundred donors and added high-resolution HLA genotyping to investigate patterns of TCR occurrence. A later genetic analysis used genome-wide SNP genotypes for about 60% of the roughly 700 donors, treating that subset as a discovery cohort. The study aimed to test whether signatures of past pathogen exposure could be identified by cataloging public T cell receptors. Using immunosequencing, the study profiled T cell repertoires from 666 subjects and related those repertoires to cytomegalovirus serostatus. To predict cytomegalovirus infection status, the study combined high-throughput TCR immunosequencing, statistical association of individual TCRs with disease status, and machine learning. All discovery cohort repertoires had been generated using a single sequencing platform. To decide whether each TCR beta V gene segment behaved as functional or pseudogenic, an earlier analysis of 587 of the donors relied on high-throughput TCR beta sequencing. Of the 300 to 500 genotyped donors, 70% to 90% were placed in the genetic ancestry cluster associated with self-reported Caucasian donors. Donor age, sex, ethnicity and CMV serostatus were collected together with the repertoire data. The later analysis used no new phenotypic data to find candidate immune exposures, relying instead on TCR beta sequences and their occurrence across donors. Because of strong linkage in the cohort, a few DR-DQ haplotypes were treated as single units for association and clustering. Among roughly 400 genotyped donors of the cohort, an average of roughly 230,000 unique TCR beta nucleotide sequences was sequenced per donor, of which roughly 17% were non-productive. General findings and caveats noted by the study authors: The presence/absence analyses assumed that sequencing depth was roughly uniform across donors, and that assumption may not be true. A later analysis associated about 18,000 TCR beta sequences with specific HLA alleles at a false discovery rate of 0.05. A later analysis found that HLA-associated TCR beta chains were more clonally expanded and had lower generation probabilities than equally common non-associated chains. Across donors, most TCR sequences were observed very rarely, whereas some public TCRs were present in many individuals. Because some donors lacked HLA typing at each locus, the association tests relied only on the typed subset. A group of highly shared sequence variants was considered likely to be a technical artifact of the sequencing pipeline. In a later analysis, the rate of TCR association differed among HLA loci, with DRB1 alleles having the most associated TCRs and HLA-C alleles having the fewest. Linkage disequilibrium might explain the correlated functional status among segregating V segments, but an unknown experimental factor could not be excluded. A later genetic analysis reported fewer N-insertions in productive TCRs among donors in an Asian-associated ancestry cluster than the roughly 700-donor mean. In both the original and validation cohorts, the classifier was reported to diagnose cytomegalovirus status with high specificity and sensitivity. A few of the identified cytomegalovirus-associated TCR beta chains were confirmed in vitro to be specific for cytomegalovirus antigens. CMV serostatus was the only immune exposure information available for the cohort. In a later analysis, several top co-occurrence clusters were reported to appear linked to parvovirus B19, influenza, CMV and Epstein-Barr virus. A total of about 150 TCR beta chains were listed by the study as associated with cytomegalovirus. In this cohort, only TCR beta chains were sequenced, and detectable features were limited by the absence of alpha or paired-chain data. A further reported finding was that TCR beta sequences accurately predicted the HLA-A and HLA-B alleles for most subjects in the first cohort. The earlier analysis of approximately 560 of the donors excluded 15 to 20 rarely observed V segments, including chromosome 9 orphons, because counts were too low. V-gene and J-gene trimming of TCR beta chains was associated with a missense DCLRE1C variant in a later genetic analysis, and the association was replicated in an independent cohort. When HLA alleles, especially DR and DQ, strongly co-occurred, TCR associations were difficult to assign to individual alleles. According to the authors, the approach could potentially be generalized to other disease states and immunological phenotypes. According to a later analysis, most CMV-associated TCR beta chains appeared to be HLA-restricted, and the HLA associations seemed to be driven largely by CMV exposure. In an earlier analysis of approximately 600 of the donors, most TCR beta V segments were observed in productive rearrangements about 87% or about 30% of the time, broadly matching IMGT annotations.

Sequenced input: PBMCs. This TCR came from a young woman in good health and CMV-seronegative.

The CDR3 in this case is CASSPTVFGAYEQYF. The DNA sequence follows: TGTGCCAGCAGCCCCACCGTGTTCGGGGCCTACGAGCAGTACTTC. The sequence is built from TRBV11-2 and TRBJ2-7, with a tentative D gene TRBD2 over 5 matching bases. The CDR3, cysteine through phenylalanine, is 15 amino acids long. Only CDR3 DNA is held: 45 bases, read in frame from base 1. For CDR1 and CDR2, the germline V gene lists SGHAT and FQNNGV. The V and J ends are trimmed by 5 bases and 2 bases, leaving 16 bases between them.